The 9 T cell receptor beta chains presented below share a single source sample, sequenced in a study of T cell repertoires in cytomegalovirus infection. Using its own MiXCR run on the reads, TCRdb lists one record per CDR3 protein. The table records tens of thousands of distinct CDR3 sequences, over 3.5% of them present only once. The specimen sequenced was PBMCs. All receptors derive from a human donor in good health (CMV status not recorded). Some clones in this sample may be carry-over from other donors' samples.

The table lists this clonotype with many counts. This chain links TRBV7-2 with TRBJ2-4; 12 bases agree with TRBD2. Looked up from germline, CDR1 is SGHTA and CDR2 is FQGNSA. The CDR3 contains 17 residues. With V trimmed by 1 base and J by 8 bases, 9 bases remained unmatched. The chain's CDR3 is CASSLDSSGRAGYIQYF. CDR3 nucleotides: TGTGCCAGCAGCTTAGATTCTAGCGGGAGGGCGGGATACATTCAGTACTTC.

The table lists this clonotype with many counts. The rearrangement links TRBV5-4 to TRBJ2-2, with 13 bases lining up with TRBD2. CDR1 is SGHNT, CDR2 YYREEE, per germline (reference sequence). Germline trimming cut 4 bases from V and 6 bases from J; bases unmatched to any gene: 3. CDR3 length: 15 amino acids. CDR3 DNA sequence: TGTGCCAGCAGCCGGACTAGCGGGAGTGCCGGGGAGCTGTTTTTT. It translates to CASSRTSGSAGELFF.

This clonotype has at least ten counts. This chain connects TRBV20-1 to TRBJ2-3; TRBD2 aligns across 8 bases. CDR1 DFQATT and CDR2 SNEGSKA come from the germline V gene (reference sequence). This CDR3 comprises 14 residues. V lost 5 bases to trimming and J lost 2 bases; unmatched junction nucleotides: 6. The CDR3 DNA is TGCAGTGCTTTTTCTAGCGGGTTCACAGATACGCAGTATTTT. This encodes CSAFSSGFTDTQYF.

This clonotype was recorded at least ten times. The chain recombines TRBV7-8 with TRBJ1-2, with D uncertain. V lost 4 bases and J lost 1, with 7 bases in between. The germline CDR1 and CDR2 sequences are SGHVS and FQNEAQ. This CDR3 has 13 amino acids. The DNA for the CDR3 is TGTGCCAGCAGCTCGCGTATTAACTATGGCTACACCTTC. It encodes CASSSRINYGYTF. The complete variable domain, with remaining parts taken from reference TRBV7-8 and TRBJ1-2, reads GAGVSQSPRYKVAKRGQDVALRCDPISGHVSLFWYQQALGQGPEFLTYFQNEAQLDKSGLPSDRFFAERPEGSVSTLKIQRTQQEDSAVYLCASSSRINYGYTFGSGTRLTVV.

This clonotype was detected many times. The chain has TRBV7-2 and TRBJ2-3; D unclear. The CDR3 length is 12 residues. Germline loops: CDR1 SGHTA, CDR2 FQGNSA. V dropped 5 bases and J dropped 6 bases, with 9 bases sitting between them. This CDR3 is CASSRVVDTQYF. Here the CDR3 DNA reads TGTGCCAGCAGCCGAGTGGTGGATACGCAGTATTTT.

The sample holds many counts of this clonotype. This rearrangement joins TRBV28 to TRBJ1-4, with D maybe TRBD1 (6 bases). Trimming cost V 8 bases and J 7 bases, with 17 bases left between them. The length of the CDR3 is 14 residues. Germline CDR1 and CDR2: MDHEN and SYDVKM. The CDR3 DNA sequence: TGTGCCAGCTGGCCTTCGGGGGGCGGTGAAAAACTGTTTTTT. Its protein is CASWPSGGGEKLFF.

This clonotype was detected ten times or more. The chain employs TRBV28 and TRBJ2-3; D is possibly TRBD2 (6 bases). CDR1 is MDHEN and CDR2 is SYDVKM in the germline V gene. CDR3 length equals 15 residues. The V end was cut by 2 bases, the J end by 5 bases, with 14 bases between. The CDR3 loop reads CASSLPTSPGDTQYF. The DNA of the CDR3 is TGTGCCAGCAGTTTACCAACTAGCCCCGGAGATACGCAGTATTTT.

In its sample, this clonotype was seen many times. The CDR3 sequence: CASSSRQRNTEAFF. The DNA of the CDR3 is TGTGCCAGCAGCTCTAGACAGAGAAACACTGAAGCTTTCTTT. The rearrangement joins TRBV7-8 to TRBJ1-1, with TRBD1 as a possible D gene (5 bases). V was pared by 4 bases and J by 2 bases, with 11 bases between. This CDR3 has 14 residues. Looked up from germline, CDR1 is SGHVS and CDR2 is FQNEAQ.

By its share, this clonotype is large. V and J are TRBV7-3 and TRBJ2-1; tentatively, D is TRBD2 (7 bases). The CDR3 consists of 14 residues. Germline V lookup: CDR1 SGHTA, CDR2 FQGTGA. Between the trimmed V and J ends, which lost 3 bases and 6 bases, there was a span of 12 bases. The CDR3 region is CASSFGGGPNEQFF. The DNA for the CDR3 is TGTGCCAGCAGCTTTGGGGGGGGGCCCAATGAGCAGTTCTTC.